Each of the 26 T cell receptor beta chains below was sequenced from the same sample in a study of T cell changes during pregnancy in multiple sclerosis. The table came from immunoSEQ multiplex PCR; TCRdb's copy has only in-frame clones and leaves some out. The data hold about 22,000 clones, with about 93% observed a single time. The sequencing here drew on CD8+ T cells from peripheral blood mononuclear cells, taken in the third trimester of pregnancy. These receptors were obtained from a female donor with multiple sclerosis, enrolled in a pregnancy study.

CDR3 nucleotides: TGCGCCAGCAAGGTCGGGGACTATATCACAGATACGCAGTATTTT. Translating gives CASKVGDYITDTQYF. The chain carries TRBV5-1 and TRBJ2-3; the match to TRBD2 covers 7 bases. This CDR3 is 15 amino acids long. Germline V gene data show CDR1 as SGHRS and CDR2 as YFSETQ. The trim removed 6 bases at V and 2 bases at J, leaving 9 bases unmatched.

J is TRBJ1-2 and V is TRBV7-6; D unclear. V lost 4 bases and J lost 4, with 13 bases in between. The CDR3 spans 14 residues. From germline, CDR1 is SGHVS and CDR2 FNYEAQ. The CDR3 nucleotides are TGTGCCAGCAGCTCCGGCCGTCGGGGCTATGGCTACACCTTC. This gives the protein CASSSGRRGYGYTF.

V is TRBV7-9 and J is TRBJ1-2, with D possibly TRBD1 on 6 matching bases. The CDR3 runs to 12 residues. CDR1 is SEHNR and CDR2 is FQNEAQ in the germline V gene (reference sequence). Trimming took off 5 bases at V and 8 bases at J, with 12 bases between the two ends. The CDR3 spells CASSPGQGGYTF. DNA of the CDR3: TGTGCCAGCAGCCCCGGGCAGGGGGGCTACACCTTC.

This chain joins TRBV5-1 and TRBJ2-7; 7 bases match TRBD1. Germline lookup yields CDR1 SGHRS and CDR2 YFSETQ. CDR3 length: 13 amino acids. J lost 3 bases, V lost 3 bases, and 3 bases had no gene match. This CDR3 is CASSYGTDYEQYF. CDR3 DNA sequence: TGCGCCAGCAGCTATGGGACAGACTACGAGCAGTACTTC.

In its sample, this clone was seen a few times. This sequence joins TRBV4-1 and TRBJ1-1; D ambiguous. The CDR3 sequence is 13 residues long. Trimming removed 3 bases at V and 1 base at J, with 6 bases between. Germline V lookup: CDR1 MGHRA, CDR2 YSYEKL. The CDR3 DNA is TGCGCCAGCAGCCAGGCACCGAACACTGAAGCTTTCTTT. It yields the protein CASSQAPNTEAFF.

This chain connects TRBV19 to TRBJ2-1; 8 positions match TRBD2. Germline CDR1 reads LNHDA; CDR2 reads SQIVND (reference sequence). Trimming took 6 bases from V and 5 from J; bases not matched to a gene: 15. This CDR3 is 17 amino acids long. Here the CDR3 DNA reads TGTGCCAGTAGATCCAGTTACGGGGGGGCCCCCGACAATGAGCAGTTCTTC. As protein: CASRSSYGGAPDNEQFF.

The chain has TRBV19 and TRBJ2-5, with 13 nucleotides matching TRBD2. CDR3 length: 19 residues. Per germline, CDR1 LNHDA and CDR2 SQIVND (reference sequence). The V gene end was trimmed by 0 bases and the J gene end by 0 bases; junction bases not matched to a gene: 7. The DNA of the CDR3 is TGTGCCAGTAGTATAGACGGGACTAGCGGGGAACTGTACCAAGAGACCCAGTACTTC. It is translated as CASSIDGTSGELYQETQYF.

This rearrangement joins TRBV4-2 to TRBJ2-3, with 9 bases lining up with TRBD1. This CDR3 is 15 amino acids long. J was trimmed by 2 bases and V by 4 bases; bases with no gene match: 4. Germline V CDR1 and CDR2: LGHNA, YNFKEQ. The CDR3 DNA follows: TGTGCCAGCAGCCCCCGGGACAGGGACACAGATACGCAGTATTTT. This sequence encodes CASSPRDRDTDTQYF.

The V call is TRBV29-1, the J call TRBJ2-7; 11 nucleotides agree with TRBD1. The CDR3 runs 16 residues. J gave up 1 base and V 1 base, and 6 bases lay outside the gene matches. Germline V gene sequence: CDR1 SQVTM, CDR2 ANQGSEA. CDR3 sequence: CSVEGTGGAWSYEQYF. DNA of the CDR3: TGCAGCGTTGAAGGGACAGGGGGCGCATGGTCCTACGAGCAGTACTTC.

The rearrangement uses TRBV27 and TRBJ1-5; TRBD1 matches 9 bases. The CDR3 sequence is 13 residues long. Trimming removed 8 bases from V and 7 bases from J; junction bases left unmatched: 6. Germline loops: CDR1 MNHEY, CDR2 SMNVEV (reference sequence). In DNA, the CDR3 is TGTGCCAGCGGGGACAGGGTCTCGCAGCCCCAGCATTTT. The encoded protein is CASGDRVSQPQHF.

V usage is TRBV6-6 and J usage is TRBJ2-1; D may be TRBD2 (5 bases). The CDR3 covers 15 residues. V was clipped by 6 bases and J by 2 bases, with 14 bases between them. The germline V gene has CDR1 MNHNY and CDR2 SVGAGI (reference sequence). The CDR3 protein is CASRPASGAYNEQFF. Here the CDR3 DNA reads TGTGCCAGCAGACCCGCGAGCGGCGCCTACAATGAGCAGTTCTTC.

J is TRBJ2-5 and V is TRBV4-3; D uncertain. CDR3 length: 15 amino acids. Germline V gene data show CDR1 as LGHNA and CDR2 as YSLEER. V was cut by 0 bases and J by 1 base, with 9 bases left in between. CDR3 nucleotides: TGCGCCAGCAGCCAAGATCCCGGTAGCCAAGAGACCCAGTACTTC. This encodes CASSQDPGSQETQYF.

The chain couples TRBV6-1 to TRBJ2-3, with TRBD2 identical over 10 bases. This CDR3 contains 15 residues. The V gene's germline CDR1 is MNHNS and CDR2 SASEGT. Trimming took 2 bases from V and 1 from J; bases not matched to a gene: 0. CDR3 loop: CASSETSGGTDTQYF. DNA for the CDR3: TGTGCCAGCAGTGAAACTAGCGGGGGCACAGATACGCAGTATTTT.

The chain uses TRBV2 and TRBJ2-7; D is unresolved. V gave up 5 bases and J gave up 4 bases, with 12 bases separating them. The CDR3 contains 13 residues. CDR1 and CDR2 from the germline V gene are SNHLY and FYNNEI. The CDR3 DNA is TGTGCCAGCAGTCCCAGCGAACCTTACGAGCAGTACTTC. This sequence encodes CASSPSEPYEQYF.

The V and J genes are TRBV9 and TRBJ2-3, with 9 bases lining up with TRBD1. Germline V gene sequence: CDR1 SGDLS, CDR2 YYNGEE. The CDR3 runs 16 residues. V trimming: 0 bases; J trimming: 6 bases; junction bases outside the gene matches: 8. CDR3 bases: TGTGCCAGCAGCGTAGCATGGGGGACAGGGCGGGATACGCAGTATTTT. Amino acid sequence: CASSVAWGTGRDTQYF.

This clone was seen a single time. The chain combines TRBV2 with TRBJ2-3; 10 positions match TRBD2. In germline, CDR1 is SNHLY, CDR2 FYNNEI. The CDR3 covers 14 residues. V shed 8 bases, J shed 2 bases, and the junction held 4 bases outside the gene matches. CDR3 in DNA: TGTGCCAGCCCCAGCGGGGGGGCCACAGATACGCAGTATTTT. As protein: CASPSGGATDTQYF.

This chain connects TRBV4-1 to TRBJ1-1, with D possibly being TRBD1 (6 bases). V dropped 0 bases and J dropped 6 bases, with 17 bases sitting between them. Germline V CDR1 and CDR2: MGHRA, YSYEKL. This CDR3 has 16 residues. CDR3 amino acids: CASSQEGPGRGSEAFF. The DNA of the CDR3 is TGCGCCAGCAGCCAAGAAGGTCCCGGGAGGGGGTCTGAAGCTTTCTTT.

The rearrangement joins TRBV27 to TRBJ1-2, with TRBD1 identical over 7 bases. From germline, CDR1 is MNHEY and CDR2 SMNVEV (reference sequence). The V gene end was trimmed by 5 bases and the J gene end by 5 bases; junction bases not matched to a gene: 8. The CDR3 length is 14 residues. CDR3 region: CASSQQGGWYGYTF. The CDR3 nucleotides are TGTGCCAGCAGTCAGCAGGGGGGATGGTATGGCTACACCTTC.

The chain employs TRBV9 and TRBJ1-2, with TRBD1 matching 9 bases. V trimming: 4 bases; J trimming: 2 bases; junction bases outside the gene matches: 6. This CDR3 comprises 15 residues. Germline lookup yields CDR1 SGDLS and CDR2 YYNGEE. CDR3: CASSTGTGSNYGYTF. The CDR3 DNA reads TGTGCCAGCAGCACAGGGACAGGGTCCAACTATGGCTACACCTTC.

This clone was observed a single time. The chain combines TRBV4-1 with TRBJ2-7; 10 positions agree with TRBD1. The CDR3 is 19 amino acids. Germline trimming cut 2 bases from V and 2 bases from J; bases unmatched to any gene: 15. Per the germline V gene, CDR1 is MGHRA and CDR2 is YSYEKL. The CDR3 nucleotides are TGCGCCAGCAGCCAACGTCCCGGGACAGGGGAGCTAGGCCCCTACGAGCAGTACTTC. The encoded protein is CASSQRPGTGELGPYEQYF.

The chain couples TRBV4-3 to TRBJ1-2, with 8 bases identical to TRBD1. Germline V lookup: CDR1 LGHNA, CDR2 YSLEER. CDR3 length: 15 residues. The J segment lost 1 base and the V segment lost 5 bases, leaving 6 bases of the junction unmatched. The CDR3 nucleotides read TGCGCCAGCAGCGCTGGACAGGGAGGTAACTATGGCTACACCTTC. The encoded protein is CASSAGQGGNYGYTF.

CDR3 sequence reads: CASSSSGGGEAFF. CDR3 DNA sequence: TGTGCCAGCAGTTCCTCAGGGGGCGGTGAAGCTTTCTTT. The chain joins TRBV6-5 to TRBJ1-1, with 8 bases lining up with TRBD1. The CDR3 contains 13 residues. The germline CDR1 and CDR2 sequences are MNHEY and SVGAGI. The ends lost 4 bases at V and 7 bases at J; junction bases unmatched: 5.

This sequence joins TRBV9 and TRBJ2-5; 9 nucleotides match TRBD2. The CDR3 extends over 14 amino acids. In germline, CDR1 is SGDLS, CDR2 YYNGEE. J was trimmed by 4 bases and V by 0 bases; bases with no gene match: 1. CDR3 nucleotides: TGTGCCAGCAGCGTAGTGACTAGCGGAGAGACCCAGTACTTC. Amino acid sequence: CASSVVTSGETQYF.

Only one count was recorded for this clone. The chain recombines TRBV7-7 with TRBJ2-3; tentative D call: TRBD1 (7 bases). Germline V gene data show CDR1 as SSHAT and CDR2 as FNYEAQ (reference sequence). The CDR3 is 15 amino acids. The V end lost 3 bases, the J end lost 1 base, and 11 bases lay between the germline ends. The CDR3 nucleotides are TGTGCCAGCAGCTTGCGGGGACAGCGCACAGATACGCAGTATTTT. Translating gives CASSLRGQRTDTQYF.

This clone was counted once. For the CDR3, the DNA is TGTGCCACCAGCAGAGATCTGAACGGGTTAAGGACCGGGGAGCTGTTTTTT. It translates to CATSRDLNGLRTGELFF. The chain is built from TRBV15 and TRBJ2-2, with unresolved D. The CDR3 extends over 17 amino acids. Germline lookup yields CDR1 LNHNV and CDR2 YYDKDF (reference sequence). V lost 0 bases and J 5 bases, leaving 16 bases between the germline ends.

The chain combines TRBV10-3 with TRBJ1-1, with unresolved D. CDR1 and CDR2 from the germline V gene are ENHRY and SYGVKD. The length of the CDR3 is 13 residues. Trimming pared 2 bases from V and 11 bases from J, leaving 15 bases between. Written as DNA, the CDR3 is TGTGCCATCAGTGAGCAGACGGGAGGTGCTGCTTTCTTT. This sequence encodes CAISEQTGGAAFF.